This T cell receptor beta chain was profiled in a study of blood T cell repertoires in COVID-19. Study overall: Sources were T cells, B-cell-depleted T cells, or PBMCs; the material itself was cDNA or gDNA.

The germline V gene encodes CDR1 ENHRY and CDR2 SYGVKD. V was pared by 4 bases and J by 0 bases, with 13 bases between. This CDR3 spans 16 amino acids. Per the study methods: Estimated nucleated cell counts came from reference gene primer amplification. The method was immunoSEQ multiplex PCR; TCRdb's version includes in-frame clones alone and lacks a portion of them. The V and J calls and clone size come from that table; D and trimming were worked out from the DNA. The table lists over 150,000 clones, approximately 88% of them singletons. The TCR sequence derives from a man aged 18-30 years with active or convalescent COVID-19. Sequencing was done on a sample of peripheral blood. The chain is built from TRBV10-3 and TRBJ2-1, with D perhaps TRBD2 (5 bases). The chain's CDR3 is CAISVGSASSYNEQFF. DNA for the CDR3: TGTGCCATCAGTGTTGGTAGCGCAAGCTCCTACAATGAGCAGTTCTTC.